This record concerns one TCR beta chain sequence. Generated by immunoSEQ multiplex PCR, the TCRdb table keeps only in-frame clones and is missing some. The sample holds a few hundred thousand clones, 75% to 90% seen once. The entry originates in a study of blood T cell repertoires in COVID-19. The CDR3 consists of 15 residues. V lost 2 bases and J lost 3; bases outside the gene matches: 6. Germline-derived CDR1 and CDR2 are GTSNPN and SVGIG (reference sequence). This TCR derives from a man younger than 45 with active or convalescent COVID-19. Sequences were obtained from peripheral blood. The chain combines TRBV30 with TRBJ1-4; TRBD1 matches 7 bases. The CDR3 loop reads CAWSKTGVPNEKLFF. CDR3 DNA sequence: TGTGCCTGGAGTAAAACAGGGGTTCCTAATGAAAAACTGTTTTTT.